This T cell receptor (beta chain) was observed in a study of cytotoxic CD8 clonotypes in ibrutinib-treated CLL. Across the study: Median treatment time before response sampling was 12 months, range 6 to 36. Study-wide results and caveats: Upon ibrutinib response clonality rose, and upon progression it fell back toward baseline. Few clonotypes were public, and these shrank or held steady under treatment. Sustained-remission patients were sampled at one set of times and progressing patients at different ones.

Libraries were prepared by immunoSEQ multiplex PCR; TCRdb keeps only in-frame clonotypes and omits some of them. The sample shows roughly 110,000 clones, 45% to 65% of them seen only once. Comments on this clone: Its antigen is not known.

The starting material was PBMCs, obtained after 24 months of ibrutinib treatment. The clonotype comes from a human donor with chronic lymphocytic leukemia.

In DNA form, the CDR3 reads TGCAGCGTTGAGGTATATACTGAAGCTTTCTTT. Protein sequence: CSVEVYTEAFF. The chain couples TRBV29-1 to TRBJ1-1; D is unresolved. The CDR3 length is 11 residues. Trimming stripped 3 bases from V and 5 bases from J, with 7 bases between. Germline V CDR1 and CDR2: SQVTM, ANQGSEA.